This T cell receptor (beta chain) came from a study of PD-L1 blockade in urothelial cancer. Study summary: Male patients with bladder-origin urothelial cancer numbered about 90% of the roughly 30.

This CDR3 comprises 17 residues. Libraries were prepared by immunoSEQ multiplex PCR; TCRdb keeps only in-frame clonotypes and omits some of them. The table lists some 52,000 clones, 60% to 85% of them singletons. This receptor was identified in a man between 65 and 85 years old with urothelial cancer. J is TRBJ2-1 and V is TRBV21-1; the DNA was not used to check the table's D call, TRBD1. TRBV21-1 is labeled a pseudogene. Sequenced material: PBMCs, taken around atezolizumab (anti-PD-L1) treatment. Written as DNA, the CDR3 is TGTGCCAGCAGCCCTCGGGTGGGTAGGGGATGGAACAATGAGCAGTTCTTC. Translation gives CASSPRVGRGWNNEQFF.